This TCR beta chain was retrieved from a study of metastatic and nonmetastatic thyroid tumors. As for the study in general: Malignant and benign thyroid patients had repertoires compared in peripheral blood and tumor or nodule tissue.

TCRdb re-called the PCR reads via MiXCR. This repertoire shows 30,000 or so clones, 25% to 30% found once; its top ten account for 6.5% to 9%. Thyroid surgery had not been preceded by any treatment in any patient. The V gene's germline CDR1 is SGHRS and CDR2 YFSETQ. Trimming left V 4 bases short and J 6 bases short, with 21 bases between. The CDR3 loop spans 16 amino acids. The V call is TRBV5-1, the J call TRBJ2-3; D is uncertain. Sequenced material: blood. The receptor comes from a female donor with papillary thyroid cancer or a benign thyroid nodule (not recorded which). Some clones in this sample may be carry-over from other donors' samples. The CDR3 DNA reads as TGCGCCAGCAGCCCCGGAGAAGCTATATGGCGGGATACGCAGTATTTT. Translation: CASSPGEAIWRDTQYF.